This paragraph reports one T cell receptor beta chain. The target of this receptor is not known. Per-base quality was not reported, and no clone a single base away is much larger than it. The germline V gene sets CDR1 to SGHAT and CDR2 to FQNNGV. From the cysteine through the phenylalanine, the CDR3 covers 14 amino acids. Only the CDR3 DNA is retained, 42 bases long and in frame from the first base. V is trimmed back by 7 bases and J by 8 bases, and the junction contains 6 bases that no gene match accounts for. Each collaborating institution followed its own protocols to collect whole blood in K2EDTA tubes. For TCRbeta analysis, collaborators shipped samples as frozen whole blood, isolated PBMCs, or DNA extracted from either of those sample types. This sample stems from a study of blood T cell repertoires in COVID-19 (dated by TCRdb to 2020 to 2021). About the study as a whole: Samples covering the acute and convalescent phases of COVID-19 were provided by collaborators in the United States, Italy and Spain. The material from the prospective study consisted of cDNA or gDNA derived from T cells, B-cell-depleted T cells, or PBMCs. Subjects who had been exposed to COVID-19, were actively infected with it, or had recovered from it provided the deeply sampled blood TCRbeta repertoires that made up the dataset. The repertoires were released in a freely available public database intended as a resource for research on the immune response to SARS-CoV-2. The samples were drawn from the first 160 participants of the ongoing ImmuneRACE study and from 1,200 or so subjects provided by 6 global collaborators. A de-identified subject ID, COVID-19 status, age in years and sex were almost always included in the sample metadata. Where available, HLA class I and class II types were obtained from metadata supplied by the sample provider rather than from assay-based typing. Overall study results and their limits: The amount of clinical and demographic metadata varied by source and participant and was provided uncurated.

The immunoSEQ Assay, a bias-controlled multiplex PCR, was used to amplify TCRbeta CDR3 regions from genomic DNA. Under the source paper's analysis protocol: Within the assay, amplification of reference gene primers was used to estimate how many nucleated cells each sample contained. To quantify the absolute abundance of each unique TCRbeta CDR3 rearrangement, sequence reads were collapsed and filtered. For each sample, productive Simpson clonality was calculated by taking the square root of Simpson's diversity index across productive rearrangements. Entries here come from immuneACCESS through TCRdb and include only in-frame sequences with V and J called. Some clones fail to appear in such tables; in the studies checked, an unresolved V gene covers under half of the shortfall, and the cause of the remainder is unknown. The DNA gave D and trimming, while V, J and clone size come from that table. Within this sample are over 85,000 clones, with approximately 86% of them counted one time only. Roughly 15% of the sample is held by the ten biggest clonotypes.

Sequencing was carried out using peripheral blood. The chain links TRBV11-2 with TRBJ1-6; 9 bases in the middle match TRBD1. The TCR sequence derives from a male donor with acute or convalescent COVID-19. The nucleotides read TGTGCCAGCAACCTTAGGACAGGGGATTCACCCCTCCACTTT. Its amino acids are CASNLRTGDSPLHF.